The rows below give T cell receptor beta chains drawn from one sample of a study of sequential checkpoint blockade in melanoma. Some clones are missing from TCRdb's copy, which holds only in-frame ones; the method was immunoSEQ multiplex PCR. Of tens of thousands of clones in the sample, around 85% were seen once. The sample was CD8+ T cells sorted from blood (inferred from file names), taken from a patient given nivolumab and ipilimumab in sequence. These receptors all stem from a human donor with melanoma. Each CDR3 is given with its conserved first and last residue. A D gene is named only where the DNA matches it firmly. Where a row states a size, it is once, few, many or the class of an expanded clone; other rows omit it.

>TRBV7-9|.|TRBJ1-1|few
TGTGCCAGCACCACAGGCACTGAAGCTTTCTTT
CASTTGTEAFF
>TRBV4-1|.|TRBJ2-7|.
TGCGCCAGCAGCCAAGGACAGGCGTTGCACGAGCAGTACTTC
CASSQGQALHEQYF
>TRBV27|TRBD1|TRBJ1-6|.
TGTGCCAGCAGTTTATCGACAGGGGGTTATTCACCCCTCCACTTT
CASSLSTGGYSPLHF
>TRBV4-1|.|TRBJ1-2|.
TGCGCCAGCAGCCCCCGGGCCAGGGAAGGGTATGGCTACACCTTC
CASSPRAREGYGYTF
>TRBV4-3|TRBD2|TRBJ2-5|.
TGCGCCAGCAGCCAAGAGGGCCGTGGGAGGGTCCAAGAGACCCAGTACTTC
CASSQEGRGRVQETQYF
>TRBV7-2|TRBD1|TRBJ1-5|.
TGTGCCAGCAGCTTAATGGGACAGGGGGGGGGCAATCAGCCCCAGCATTTT
CASSLMGQGGGNQPQHF
>TRBV7-2|.|TRBJ1-4|once
TGTGCCAGCAGCTTAGAATTTCAGGGGTTCGGGGAAAAACTGTTTTTT
CASSLEFQGFGEKLFF
>TRBV6-6|.|TRBJ1-1|few
TGTGCCAGCAGTTACGGAACTACAGGTTTGAACACTGAAGCTTTCTTT
CASSYGTTGLNTEAFF
>TRBV6-1|TRBD1|TRBJ2-7|.
TGTGCCAGCAGTGAAAGTGGGACAGGGAGCTACGAGCAGTACTTC
CASSESGTGSYEQYF
>TRBV2|TRBD1|TRBJ2-7|once
TGTGCCAGCAGACCGACAGGGGCCGATATAACCTACGAGCAGTACTTC
CASRPTGADITYEQYF
>TRBV5-6|.|TRBJ2-7|.
TGTGCCAGCAGCTTGGGAGGGTATTCCCACGAGCAGTACTTC
CASSLGGYSHEQYF
>TRBV5-1|TRBD2|TRBJ2-3|.
TGCGCCAGCAGCTTGGGTCAAGCGGGGGGTTACCCCCTTACGCAGTATTTT
CASSLGQAGGYPLTQYF
>TRBV5-6|.|TRBJ2-1|.
TGTGCCAGCGAAACATACAATGAGCAGTTCTTC
CASETYNEQFF
>TRBV4-1|.|TRBJ2-7|once
TGCGCCAGCAGCCAAGATAATGTCGAGCAGTACTTC
CASSQDNVEQYF
>TRBV29-1|.|TRBJ2-7|.
TGCAGCGGGGGGGACAGCGAGAGCTACGAGCAGTACTTC
CSGGDSESYEQYF
>TRBV15|.|TRBJ2-2|.
TGTGCCACCAGCAGAGATTATGGCAGTGCAAGCACCGGGGAGCTGTTTTTT
CATSRDYGSASTGELFF
>TRBV6-4|TRBD1|TRBJ2-3|.
TGTGCCAGCAGTGACGGACAGGGGGCAGATACGCAGTATTTT
CASSDGQGADTQYF
>TRBV29-1|TRBD2|TRBJ2-1|.
TGCAGCGTTGTAGCGGGAGGCAATGAGCAGTTCTTC
CSVVAGGNEQFF
>TRBV29-1|.|TRBJ2-6|.
TGCAGCGGATACAGCTCTGGGGCCAACGTCCTGACTTTC
CSGYSSGANVLTF
>TRBV27|.|TRBJ2-1|.
TGTGCCAGCAGTTTGGGGTCGGGGATGGATGAGCAGTTCTTC
CASSLGSGMDEQFF
>TRBV6-5|.|TRBJ1-1|few
TGTGCCAGCAGTTACTCTCCGGGTCTTAACACTGAAGCTTTCTTT
CASSYSPGLNTEAFF
>TRBV7-6|TRBD2|TRBJ2-2|.
TGTGCCAGCAGCTTTAGCGGGGGGGCGTTCACCGGGGAGCTGTTTTTT
CASSFSGGAFTGELFF
>TRBV7-6|.|TRBJ2-7|.
TGTGCCAGCAGCTTGGGGGGGCTCACGGCCGAGCAGTACTTC
CASSLGGLTAEQYF
>TRBV30|TRBD2|TRBJ2-1|.
TGTGCCTGGAGTCGCCTTAGCGGGGGCTTATACAATGAGCAGTTCTTC
CAWSRLSGGLYNEQFF
>TRBV7-8|TRBD1|TRBJ1-2|.
TGTGCCAGCAGCCTGGCAGGGGGACGCGGTGGCTACACCTTC
CASSLAGGRGGYTF
>TRBV5-6|TRBD2|TRBJ2-1|.
TGTGCCAGCAGCGACCTACTAGCGGGAGCCTACAATGAGCAGTTCTTC
CASSDLLAGAYNEQFF
>TRBV6-5|.|TRBJ2-7|.
TGTGCCAGCAGTCCTTCAGACTACGAGCAGTACTTC
CASSPSDYEQYF
>TRBV19|.|TRBJ2-7|.
TGTGCCAGTAGTACCAATAACCTGAGGGAGCAGTACTTC
CASSTNNLREQYF
>TRBV30|TRBD1|TRBJ1-6|.
TGTGCCTGGAGTGGGCGGGACAGGGAATATAATTCACCCCTCCACTTT
CAWSGRDREYNSPLHF
>TRBV4-2|.|TRBJ1-5|few
TGTGCCAGCAGTTTCACGGGGGTGAGTTCGACTTATAGCAATCAGCCCCAGCATTTT
CASSFTGVSSTYSNQPQHF
>TRBV27|.|TRBJ2-1|.
TGTGCCAGCAGCCCCAGACAGGACTTATACAATGAGCAGTTCTTC
CASSPRQDLYNEQFF
>TRBV28|TRBD1|TRBJ2-2|.
TGTGCCAGCAGTCCGGACAGGGGAGGCACCGGGGAGCTGTTTTTT
CASSPDRGGTGELFF
>TRBV11-2|.|TRBJ2-7|.
TGTGCCAGCAGCTTAGGTTCGTCCTACGAGCAGTACTTC
CASSLGSSYEQYF
>TRBV28|TRBD1|TRBJ2-2|.
TGTGCCAGCAGTGAGACAGGGGGCTCCGGGGAGCTGTTTTTT
CASSETGGSGELFF
>TRBV4-2|TRBD2|TRBJ2-7|once
TGTGCCAGCAGCCAGCTAGCGGGGACCTACGAGCAGTACTTC
CASSQLAGTYEQYF
>TRBV7-9|TRBD2|TRBJ2-7|.
TGTGCCAGCAGCCCTAGCGGGAGGTACGAGCAGTACTTC
CASSPSGRYEQYF
>TRBV7-2|.|TRBJ1-6|.
TGTGCCAGCAGCTTAGGCAGGGTGGCTTCACCCCTCCACTTT
CASSLGRVASPLHF
>TRBV27|TRBD2|TRBJ2-7|once
TGTGCCAGCAGTTTACTAGCGGGCTACGAGCAGTACTTC
CASSLLAGYEQYF
>TRBV27|TRBD1|TRBJ2-6|.
TGTGCCAGCAGTTTAAGAGTGTTGGACAGGGGGCTTGGGGCCAACGTCCTGACTTTC
CASSLRVLDRGLGANVLTF
>TRBV4-2|.|TRBJ2-7|.
TGTGCCAGCAGCCAAGGGGTAGCGAAGTACGAGCAGTACTTC
CASSQGVAKYEQYF
>TRBV5-1|.|TRBJ1-2|.
TGCGCCAGCAGCTTGCGTGGAGGGAACTATGGCTACACCTTC
CASSLRGGNYGYTF
>TRBV6-4|TRBD2|TRBJ2-1|.
TGTGCCAGCAGTGACTTAGCGGGAGGGCCCTCCAATGAGCAGTTCTTC
CASSDLAGGPSNEQFF
>TRBV28|TRBD1|TRBJ1-4|.
TGTGCCAGCAGTTTATCGACTCCAGGGGGCTGGAAAACTAATGAAAAACTGTTTTTT
CASSLSTPGGWKTNEKLFF
>TRBV27|.|TRBJ2-1|.
TGTGCCAGCAGTTTGTCGGGGTTCCATGAGCAGTTCTTC
CASSLSGFHEQFF